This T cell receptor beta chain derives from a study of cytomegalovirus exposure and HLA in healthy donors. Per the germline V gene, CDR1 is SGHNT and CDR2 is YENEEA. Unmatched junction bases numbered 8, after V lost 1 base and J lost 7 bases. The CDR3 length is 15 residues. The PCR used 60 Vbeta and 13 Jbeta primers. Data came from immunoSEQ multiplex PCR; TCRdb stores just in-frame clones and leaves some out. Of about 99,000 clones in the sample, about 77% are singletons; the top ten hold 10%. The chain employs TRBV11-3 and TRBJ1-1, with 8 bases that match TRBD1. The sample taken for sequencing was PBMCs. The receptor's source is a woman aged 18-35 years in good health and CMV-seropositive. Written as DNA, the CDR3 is TGTGCCAGCAGCTTAGGTGGACAGGGTGCTGGTGAAGCTTTCTTT. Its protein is CASSLGGQGAGEAFF.